One sample yielded the 9 T cell receptor beta chains listed below, sequenced in a study of shared clonotypes between healthy human individuals. Clones were sequenced by immunoSEQ multiplex PCR, and TCRdb holds only the in-frame ones, with some missing. Of about 710,000 clones listed, 55% to 85% were seen once; the top ten hold around 2%. The specimen sequenced was memory CD4+ T cells sorted from blood. Noted subset: CD45RA-negative fraction. All receptors derive from a woman in her 30s in good health.

This clone occurred a few times. The chain couples TRBV19 to TRBJ2-3, with D perhaps being TRBD1 or TRBD2 (5 bases each). The CDR3 has 13 amino acids. V was pared by 9 bases and J by 0 bases, with 10 bases between. Germline values: CDR1 LNHDA, CDR2 SQIVND (reference sequence). The CDR3 region has the DNA TGTGCCAGCCTCCGGGACAGCACAGATACGCAGTATTTT. The encoded protein is CASLRDSTDTQYF.

The chain combines TRBV2 with TRBJ1-4; D is perhaps TRBD1 (6 bases). This CDR3 is 15 amino acids long. Germline V gives CDR1 SNHLY, CDR2 FYNNEI. V lost 5 bases, J lost 1 base, and 11 bases lay in between. CDR3 sequence (DNA): TGTGCCAGCAGTCAGGGGTTTGGAACTAATGAAAAACTGTTTTTT. Translating gives CASSQGFGTNEKLFF.

The rearrangement joins TRBV5-1 to TRBJ1-4; TRBD1 matches 9 bases. Unmatched junction bases numbered 6, after V lost 4 bases and J lost 5 bases. The germline V gene has CDR1 SGHRS and CDR2 YFSETQ. The CDR3 spans 15 residues. DNA for the CDR3: TGCGCCAGCAGCGGGACAGGGTGGGGGAATGAAAAACTGTTTTTT. Amino acid sequence: CASSGTGWGNEKLFF.

V is TRBV7-2 and J is TRBJ2-2; maybe TRBD2 (6 bases). The CDR3 runs to 12 residues. Trimming shortened V by 5 bases and J by 6 bases, and 7 bases separated the two germline ends. CDR1 and CDR2 (germline): SGHTA, FQGNSA. The CDR3 reads CASSRLAGELFF. Written as DNA, the CDR3 is TGTGCCAGCAGCCGACTAGCCGGGGAGCTGTTTTTT.

The rearrangement links TRBV5-1 to TRBJ2-3; 7 bases are a match to TRBD1. Germline-derived CDR1 and CDR2 are SGHRS and YFSETQ. The CDR3 runs 15 residues. The V and J ends lost 4 bases and 2 bases, in that order; junction bases with no gene match: 7. CDR3 amino acids: CASSPNTGVTDTQYF. CDR3 DNA sequence: TGCGCCAGCAGCCCCAATACAGGGGTCACAGATACGCAGTATTTT.

This clone appeared a few times. V is TRBV19 and J is TRBJ2-7; 12 positions match TRBD1. CDR1 is LNHDA and CDR2 is SQIVND in the germline V gene (reference sequence). After removal of 4 bases from V and 5 bases from J, the junction contained 6 bases not matched to a gene. This CDR3 spans 15 amino acids. CDR3 amino acids: CASSNAGTGGDEQYF. CDR3 sequence (DNA): TGTGCCAGTAGTAACGCCGGGACAGGGGGCGACGAGCAGTACTTC. Based on the CDR3 plus reference TRBV19 and TRBJ2-7, the full variable domain is DGGITQSPKYLFRKEGQNVTLSCEQNLNHDAMYWYRQDPGQGLRLIYYSQIVNDFQKGDIAEGYSVSREKKESFPLTVTSAQKNPTAFYLCASSNAGTGGDEQYFGPGTRLTVT.

This clone was seen a few times. V gene TRBV7-6 combines with J gene TRBJ2-1; 10 bases are a match to TRBD2. The CDR3 runs 17 residues. V gave up 1 base and J gave up 0 bases; unmatched junction bases: 3. Germline CDR1 is SGHVS and CDR2 is FNYEAQ. The CDR3 protein is CASSLVASGSSYNEQFF. CDR3 bases: TGTGCCAGCAGCTTAGTGGCTAGCGGGAGCTCCTACAATGAGCAGTTCTTC.

The chain couples TRBV28 to TRBJ1-5; D gene ambiguous. Germline V CDR1 and CDR2: MDHEN, SYDVKM. V lost 6 bases and J 12 bases, leaving 15 bases between the germline ends. The CDR3 extends over 12 amino acids. The CDR3 nucleotides read TGTGCCAGCAGACCCCCCGGCCTAAACCAGCATTTT. Translating gives CASRPPGLNQHF.

This clone was counted only a few times. The V gene is TRBV6-5, the J gene TRBJ2-3, with 7 bases aligning to TRBD2. The CDR3 sequence is 15 residues long. Germline V CDR1 and CDR2: MNHEY, SVGAGI. Trimming removed 5 bases from V and 0 bases from J; junction bases left unmatched: 5. The CDR3 sequence: CASSRSGASTDTQYF. The CDR3 coding sequence is TGTGCCAGCAGTCGGAGCGGGGCTAGCACAGATACGCAGTATTTT.